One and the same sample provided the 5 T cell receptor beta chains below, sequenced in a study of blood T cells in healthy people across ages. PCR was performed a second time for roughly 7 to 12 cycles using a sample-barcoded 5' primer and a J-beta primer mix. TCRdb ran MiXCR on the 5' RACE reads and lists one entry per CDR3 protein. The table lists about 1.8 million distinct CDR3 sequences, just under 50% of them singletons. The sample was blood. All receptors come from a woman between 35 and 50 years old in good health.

In DNA, the CDR3 is TGCAGTGCTATAAAGACAGGGGCTGGGGCCAACGTCCTGACTTTC. This sequence encodes CSAIKTGAGANVLTF. V and J are TRBV20-1 and TRBJ2-6; 8 bases agree with TRBD1. The CDR3 consists of 15 residues. Germline trimming cut 4 bases from V and 2 bases from J; bases unmatched to any gene: 4. Germline values: CDR1 DFQATT, CDR2 SNEGSKA (reference sequence).

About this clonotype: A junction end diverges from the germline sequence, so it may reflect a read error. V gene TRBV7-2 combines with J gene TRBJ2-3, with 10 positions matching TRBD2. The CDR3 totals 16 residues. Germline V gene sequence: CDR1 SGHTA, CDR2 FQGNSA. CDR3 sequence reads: CASSLAGVAFTDTQYF. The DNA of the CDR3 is TGTGCCAGCAGCCTAGCGGGGGTCGCCTTCACAGATACGCAGTATTTT.

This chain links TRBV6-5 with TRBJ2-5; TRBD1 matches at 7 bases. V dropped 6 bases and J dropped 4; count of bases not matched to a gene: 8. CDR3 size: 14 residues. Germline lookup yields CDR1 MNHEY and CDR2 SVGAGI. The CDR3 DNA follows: TGTGCCAGCAGCTCGCCGACAGGGACAGAGACCCAGTACTTC. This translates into CASSSPTGTETQYF.

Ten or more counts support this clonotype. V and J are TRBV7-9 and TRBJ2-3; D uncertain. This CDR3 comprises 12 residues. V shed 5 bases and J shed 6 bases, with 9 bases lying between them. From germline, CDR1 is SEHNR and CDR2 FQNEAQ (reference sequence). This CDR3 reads CASSPVGDTQYF. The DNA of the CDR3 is TGTGCCAGCAGCCCCGTCGGGGATACGCAGTATTTT.

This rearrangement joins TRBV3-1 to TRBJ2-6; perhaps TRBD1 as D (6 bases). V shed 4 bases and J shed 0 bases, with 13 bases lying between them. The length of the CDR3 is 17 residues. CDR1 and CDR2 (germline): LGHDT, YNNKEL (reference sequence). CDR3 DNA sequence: TGTGCCAGCAGCCCACAGGGCGCTCCCTCTGGGGCCAACGTCCTGACTTTC. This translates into CASSPQGAPSGANVLTF.